Here is one T cell receptor (beta chain) with its context. The target antigen is unknown. The PCR was carried out with 60 Vbeta primers and 13 Jbeta primers. Original processing notes: In a later analysis, of approximately 81 million unique beta chains, approximately 10 million appeared in at least two donors. Produced via immunoSEQ multiplex PCR; TCRdb's table is partial and in-frame only. Clonal size and the V and J genes are those of that table, whereas D and trimming came from the DNA. This table has 65,000 to 85,000 clones, under 80% appearing once. The record originates from a study of cytomegalovirus exposure and HLA in healthy donors. This CDR3 comprises 11 residues. V was trimmed by 2 bases and J by 7 bases, leaving 6 bases between them. Germline lookup yields CDR1 SGHKS and CDR2 YYEKEE (reference sequence). Study observations and caveats: In an earlier analysis, in approximately 570 donors, most V segments appeared productive either ~87% or ~30% of the time. A cluster of highly shared sequence variants was likely a sequencing artifact.

This clonotype was obtained from a male donor in good health and CMV-seropositive. The sequencing input was PBMCs. This sequence joins TRBV5-5 and TRBJ1-2; D is unresolved. Here the CDR3 DNA reads TGTGCCAGCAGCTTCGGGGTTGGCTACACCTTC. It encodes CASSFGVGYTF.